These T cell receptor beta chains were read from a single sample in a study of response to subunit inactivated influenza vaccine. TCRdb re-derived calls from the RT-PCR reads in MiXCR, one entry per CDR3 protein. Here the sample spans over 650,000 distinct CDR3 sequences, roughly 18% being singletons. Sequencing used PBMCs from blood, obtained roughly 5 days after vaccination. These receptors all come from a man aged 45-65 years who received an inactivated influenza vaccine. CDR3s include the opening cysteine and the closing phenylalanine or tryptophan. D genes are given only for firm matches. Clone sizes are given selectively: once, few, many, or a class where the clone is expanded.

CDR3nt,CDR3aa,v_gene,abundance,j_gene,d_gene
TGTGCCACCAGTGGGGGGGGAGAGCAGTACTTC,CATSGGGEQYF,TRBV24-1,many,TRBJ2-7,TRBD2
TGTGCCAGCAGTTTTAGCGGGAGGGCCAATGAGCAGTTCTTC,CASSFSGRANEQFF,TRBV28,many,TRBJ2-1,TRBD2
TGCAGTGCTAGAGAAGTCCAGGGGGCCGATGGAAACACCATATATTTT,CSAREVQGADGNTIYF,TRBV20-1,many,TRBJ1-3,TRBD1
TGTGCCTGGGCCCCGGGGACTAGCGGTTACAATGAGCAGTTCTTC,CAWAPGTSGYNEQFF,TRBV30,.,TRBJ2-1,TRBD2
TGCAGTGCTAGAGGGCGCGGTACTGAAGCTTTCTTT,CSARGRGTEAFF,TRBV20-1,few,TRBJ1-1,.
TGTGCCAGCAGCGAATGGGACGCGGCGAATGAAAAACTGTTTTTT,CASSEWDAANEKLFF,TRBV9,few,TRBJ1-4,.
TGTGCCAGCAGTCGGACAGGACGGTATAGCAATCAGCCCCAGCATTTT,CASSRTGRYSNQPQHF,TRBV6-1,few,TRBJ1-5,TRBD1
TGTGCCAGCAGTTACTCTGCCGGGGTAACTGAAGCTTTCTTT,CASSYSAGVTEAFF,TRBV6-5,.,TRBJ1-1,.
TGTGCCAGCAGTTTGTGGGGACAGGGCTTCGGTCAGCCCCAGCATTTT,CASSLWGQGFGQPQHF,TRBV12-3/TRBV12-4,.,TRBJ1-5,TRBD1
TGCGCCAGCAGCTTTACCTCTAAGGGGGCAACAGATACGCAGTATTTT,CASSFTSKGATDTQYF,TRBV5-1,few,TRBJ2-3,TRBD1
TGCGCCAGCAGCTTTAAGAGGGGGGCAAGCGAGCAGTACTTC,CASSFKRGASEQYF,TRBV5-1,many,TRBJ2-7,.
TGCGCCAGCAGCCGGGATAGACGGGCAACTAATGAAAAACTGTTTTTT,CASSRDRRATNEKLFF,TRBV4-3,.,TRBJ1-4,.
TGCAGTGCGGGGGGGGCCGCGGGCACCCAGTACTTC,CSAGGAAGTQYF,TRBV20-1,.,TRBJ2-5,.
TGTGCCAGCAGCCCGACAGGGATAGCTCATAATGAGCAGTTCTTC,CASSPTGIAHNEQFF,TRBV6-1,.,TRBJ2-1,TRBD1
TGTGCCAGCAGCTTAGCCGCAGGTCCTAACTATGGCTACACCTTC,CASSLAAGPNYGYTF,TRBV7-6,.,TRBJ1-2,.
TGTGCCAGCAGCTCTGGACAGGGCGGGTCCTACGAGCAGTACTTC,CASSSGQGGSYEQYF,TRBV6-1,few,TRBJ2-7,TRBD1
TGTGCCAGCAGCTTAGCAGGGACAGGGGGCGGACAGCCCCAGCATTTT,CASSLAGTGGGQPQHF,TRBV7-2,few,TRBJ1-5,TRBD1
TGTGCCAGCAGCCCAATGTGGGAGCAGTTCTTC,CASSPMWEQFF,TRBV12-3/TRBV12-4,many,TRBJ2-1,.
TGTGCCAGCAGTGAAATTGGGACAGGGGGAGCCCAGTACTTC,CASSEIGTGGAQYF,TRBV6-1,few,TRBJ2-5,TRBD1
TGTGCCAGCAGCTCGGACCCTGCTGACATTCAGTACTTC,CASSSDPADIQYF,TRBV7-2,.,TRBJ2-4,.
TGTGCCAGCAGCCAACGAATACTAGCGGCCCAAGAGACCCAGTACTTC,CASSQRILAAQETQYF,TRBV3-1,.,TRBJ2-5,TRBD2
TGTGCCATCAGTACGGACCCCAAAGATACGCAGTATTTT,CAISTDPKDTQYF,TRBV10-3,few,TRBJ2-3,.
TGTGCCAGCAGTTTTTCTCTCAGGGGTTATAGCAATCAGCCCCAGCATTTT,CASSFSLRGYSNQPQHF,TRBV12-3/TRBV12-4,.,TRBJ1-5,.
TGCAGTGCTCTGGGACAGGGAACCTTCTACGAGCAGTACTTC,CSALGQGTFYEQYF,TRBV20-1,.,TRBJ2-7,TRBD1
TGTGCCAGCAGCGCTAGCGGGGGGGCGGGCAATGAGCAGTTCTTC,CASSASGGAGNEQFF,TRBV9,.,TRBJ2-1,TRBD2
TGTGCCAGCAGCGTAGAGACCAGCGGGGCTGCCTACAATGAGCAGTTCTTC,CASSVETSGAAYNEQFF,TRBV9,few,TRBJ2-1,TRBD2
TGTGCCAGCAGCTTAGGTTTAGGGTGGAGCAATCAGCCCCAGCATTTT,CASSLGLGWSNQPQHF,TRBV11-2,.,TRBJ1-5,.
TGCGCCAGCAGCTTTTTACAGAACGGCTACGAGCAGTACTTC,CASSFLQNGYEQYF,TRBV5-1,.,TRBJ2-7,.
TGTGCCAGCAGTTTGATTGCGGAAAAGAGCGAGCAGTACTTC,CASSLIAEKSEQYF,TRBV12-3/TRBV12-4,.,TRBJ2-7,.